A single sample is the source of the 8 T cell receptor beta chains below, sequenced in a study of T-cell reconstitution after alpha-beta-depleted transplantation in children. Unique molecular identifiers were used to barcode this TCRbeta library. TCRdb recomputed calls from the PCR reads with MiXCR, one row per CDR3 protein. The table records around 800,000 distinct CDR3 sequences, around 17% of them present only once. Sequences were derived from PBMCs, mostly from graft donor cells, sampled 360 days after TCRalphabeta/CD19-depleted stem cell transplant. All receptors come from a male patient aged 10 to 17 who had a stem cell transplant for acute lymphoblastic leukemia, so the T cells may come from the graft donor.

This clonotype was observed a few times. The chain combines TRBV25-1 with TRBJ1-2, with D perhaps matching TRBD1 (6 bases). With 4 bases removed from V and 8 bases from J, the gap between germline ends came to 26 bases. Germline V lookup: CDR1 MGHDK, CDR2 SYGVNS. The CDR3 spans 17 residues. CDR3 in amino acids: CASSARIGVRGIDGYTF. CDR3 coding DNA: TGTGCCAGCAGTGCCAGAATAGGGGTCAGGGGAATTGACGGCTACACCTTC.

The chain's CDR3 is CASTLWDTSYEQYF. CDR3 nucleotides: TGTGCCAGCACATTATGGGACACCTCCTACGAGCAGTACTTC. This rearrangement joins TRBV2 to TRBJ2-7; maybe TRBD1 (6 bases). CDR3 length: 14 residues. CDR1 SNHLY and CDR2 FYNNEI come from the germline V gene. Trimming took off 7 bases at V and 0 bases at J, with 13 bases between the two ends. The entire variable domain, with the rest obtained from reference TRBV2 and TRBJ2-7, is as follows: EPEVTQTPSHQVTQMGQEVILRCVPISNHLYFYWYRQILGQKVEFLVSFYNNEISEKSEIFDDQFSVERPDGSNFTLKIRSTKLEDSAMYFCASTLWDTSYEQYFGPGTRLTVT.

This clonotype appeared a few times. The CDR3 here is CASSKAGVGETQYF. The CDR3 region has the DNA TGTGCCAGCAGCAAAGCGGGCGTCGGAGAGACCCAGTACTTC. The chain links TRBV7-3 to TRBJ2-5; a possible D gene is TRBD2 (6 bases). The V and J ends lost 5 bases and 4 bases respectively, with 14 bases between them. The CDR3 contains 14 residues. Germline V lookup: CDR1 SGHTA, CDR2 FQGTGA.

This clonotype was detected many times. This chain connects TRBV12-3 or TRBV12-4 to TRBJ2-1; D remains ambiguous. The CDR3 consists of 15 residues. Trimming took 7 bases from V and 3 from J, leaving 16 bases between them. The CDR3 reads CASKIRAPYYNEQFF. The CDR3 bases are TGTGCCAGCAAAATTCGGGCTCCCTACTACAATGAGCAGTTCTTC.

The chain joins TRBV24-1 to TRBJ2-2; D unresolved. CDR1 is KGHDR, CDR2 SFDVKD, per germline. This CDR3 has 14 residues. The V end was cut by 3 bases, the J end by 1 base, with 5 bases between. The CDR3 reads CATSDPQNTGELFF. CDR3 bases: TGTGCCACCAGTGATCCTCAGAACACCGGGGAGCTGTTTTTT.

In DNA, the CDR3 is TGTGCCAGCAGCCTCGCTATCCCAGAGATTAATGAAAAACTGTTTTTT. Its protein product is CASSLAIPEINEKLFF. The chain joins TRBV7-9 to TRBJ1-4; no clear D gene. V lost 5 bases to trimming and J lost 4 bases, with 17 bases between them. CDR3 length: 16 residues. Germline V gene data show CDR1 as SEHNR and CDR2 as FQNEAQ (reference sequence).

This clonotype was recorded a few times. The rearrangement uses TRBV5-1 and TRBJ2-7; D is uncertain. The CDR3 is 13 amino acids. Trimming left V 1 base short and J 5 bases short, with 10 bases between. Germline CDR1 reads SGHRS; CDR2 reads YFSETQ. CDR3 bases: TGCGCCAGCAGCTTGAGTCAGGACCACGAGCAGTACTTC. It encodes CASSLSQDHEQYF.

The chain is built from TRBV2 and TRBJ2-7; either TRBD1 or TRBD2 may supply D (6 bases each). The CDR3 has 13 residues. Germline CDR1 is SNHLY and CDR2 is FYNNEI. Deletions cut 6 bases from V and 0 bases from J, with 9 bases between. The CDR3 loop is CASRRGVSYEQYF. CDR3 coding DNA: TGTGCCAGCAGGAGGGGGGTCTCCTACGAGCAGTACTTC.